This is a list of T cell receptor beta chains from one sample in a study of T cells in Graves' hyperthyroidism and ophthalmopathy. TCRdb itself ran the multiplex PCR reads through MiXCR, one entry per CDR3 protein. The table shows fewer than 650,000 distinct CDR3 sequences, with roughly 14% occurring only once. Sequences were obtained from blood. The source is a woman between 40 and 55 years old with Graves' ophthalmopathy. Both conserved end residues are part of each CDR3. D genes are given only for firm matches. Clone size is shown for a subset of rows, as once, few, many or a class of expanded clone.

.	many	TRBV12-3/TRBV12-4	TRBJ1-2	CASTLSNYGYTF	TGTGCCAGCACCCTATCTAACTATGGCTACACCTTC
.	.	TRBV6-2/TRBV6-3	TRBJ2-5	CASSSDSGEGETQYF	TGTGCCAGCAGTTCCGATAGTGGGGAAGGAGAGACCCAGTACTTC
TRBD1	many	TRBV6-4	TRBJ1-5	CASTSTVGQGFNQPQHF	TGTGCCAGCACCTCCACGGTGGGACAGGGATTCAATCAGCCCCAGCATTTT
TRBD1	many	TRBV28	TRBJ2-7	CASSSRTGAYEQYF	TGTGCCAGCAGTTCCCGGACAGGAGCCTACGAGCAGTACTTC
.	.	TRBV19	TRBJ1-5	CASSMGGVGNQPQHF	TGTGCCAGTAGTATGGGGGGAGTTGGCAATCAGCCCCAGCATTTT
.	.	TRBV6-2/TRBV6-3	TRBJ2-3	CASQRMRVTDTQYF	TGTGCCAGCCAGAGGATGAGGGTAACAGATACGCAGTATTTT
.	.	TRBV30	TRBJ1-1	CAWSVGPATEAFF	TGTGCCTGGAGTGTAGGGCCGGCCACTGAAGCTTTCTTT
TRBD1	.	TRBV18	TRBJ1-1	CASSGDSRREAFF	TGTGCCAGCTCCGGGGACAGTAGAAGGGAAGCTTTCTTT
.	many	TRBV10-3	TRBJ2-5	CAISESSGSETQYF	TGTGCCATCAGTGAGTCTTCGGGGTCGGAGACCCAGTACTTC
TRBD1	many	TRBV4-2	TRBJ1-2	CASSQASDRGFEGYTF	TGTGCCAGCAGCCAAGCATCGGACAGGGGGTTCGAAGGCTACACCTTC
TRBD1	.	TRBV24-1	TRBJ1-2	CATSPGDRGNYGYTF	TGTGCCACCAGCCCTGGGGACAGGGGGAACTATGGCTACACCTTC
.	many	TRBV28	TRBJ1-2	CASRAARDGLGYTF	TGTGCCAGCAGAGCCGCTCGTGATGGTTTAGGCTACACCTTC
TRBD1	many	TRBV11-3	TRBJ2-7	CASSTPSRGQKQYF	TGTGCCAGCAGCACCCCCTCCAGGGGGCAGAAGCAGTACTTC
.	.	TRBV5-1	TRBJ2-5	CASSLAILQETQYF	TGCGCCAGCAGCTTGGCCATCCTCCAAGAGACCCAGTACTTC
.	many	TRBV29-1	TRBJ1-1	CSVGPDRNTEAFF	TGCAGCGTTGGTCCCGACAGGAACACTGAAGCTTTCTTT
.	many	TRBV6-5	TRBJ2-4	CASSYSPPDGAKNIQYF	TGTGCCAGCAGTTACTCGCCCCCCGATGGGGCCAAAAACATTCAGTACTTC
.	many	TRBV6-5	TRBJ1-1	CASIYGLMNTEAFF	TGTGCCAGCATTTATGGGCTCATGAACACTGAAGCTTTCTTT
TRBD1	.	TRBV30	TRBJ1-2	CAWNPGTGGVYGYTF	TGTGCCTGGAACCCTGGGACAGGGGGCGTCTATGGCTACACCTTC
.	.	TRBV28	TRBJ2-5	CASSSPTVQETQYF	TGTGCCAGCAGTTCTCCGACCGTACAAGAGACCCAGTACTTC
.	many	TRBV28	TRBJ2-4	CASSFRGENIQYF	TGTGCCAGCAGTTTTAGGGGGGAAAACATTCAGTACTTC
.	few	TRBV24-1	TRBJ2-3	CATSDSPASDTQYF	TGTGCCACCAGTGATTCCCCAGCCTCAGATACGCAGTATTTT
TRBD2	many	TRBV28	TRBJ2-2	CASTPAREIFTGELFF	TGTGCCAGCACCCCGGCGCGGGAGATATTTACCGGGGAGCTGTTTTTT
.	many	TRBV5-1	TRBJ1-2	CASSLDGAYGYTF	TGCGCCAGCAGCTTAGACGGCGCATATGGCTACACCTTC
TRBD1	many	TRBV3-1	TRBJ1-1	CASSHRDRVVEAFF	TGTGCCAGCAGCCACCGGGACAGGGTGGTTGAAGCTTTCTTT
.	.	TRBV3-1	TRBJ2-7	CASSSGSLEQYF	TGTGCCAGCAGCTCGGGGAGCCTAGAGCAGTACTTC
TRBD2	many	TRBV28	TRBJ2-7	CASSPPRISGFSYEQYF	TGTGCCAGCAGCCCCCCGCGTATTAGCGGGTTCTCCTACGAGCAGTACTTC
.	few	TRBV6-1	TRBJ2-2	CASSELVGVPGELFF	TGTGCCAGCAGTGAATTAGTCGGAGTCCCCGGGGAGCTGTTTTTT
.	.	TRBV28	TRBJ1-1	CASSPRPSTEAFF	TGTGCCAGCAGTCCCCGCCCCTCGACTGAAGCTTTCTTT
.	.	TRBV28	TRBJ1-5	CASSSFEGTSGNQPQHF	TGTGCCAGCAGCTCTTTTGAGGGAACCAGTGGCAATCAGCCCCAGCATTTT
.	many	TRBV6-2/TRBV6-3	TRBJ1-5	CASSYLPGDQPQHF	TGTGCCAGCAGTTACCTTCCAGGCGATCAGCCCCAGCATTTT
TRBD2	many	TRBV7-3	TRBJ2-2	CASSFFGTSGSTGELFF	TGTGCCAGCAGCTTCTTCGGGACTAGCGGGTCCACCGGGGAGCTGTTTTTT
.	many	TRBV2	TRBJ1-5	CASSSRGDQPQHF	TGTGCCAGCAGTAGTAGGGGAGATCAGCCCCAGCATTTT
TRBD1	many	TRBV7-9	TRBJ1-2	CASSLIPDRDYGYTF	TGTGCCAGCAGCCTTATCCCGGACAGGGACTATGGCTACACCTTC
.	many	TRBV6-1	TRBJ2-7	CASSETAETYEQYF	TGTGCCAGCAGTGAAACCGCGGAGACTTACGAGCAGTACTTC
TRBD1	many	TRBV27	TRBJ1-2	CASSSRGQGAWGGYTF	TGTGCCAGCAGCAGTAGAGGGCAGGGGGCATGGGGTGGCTACACCTTC
.	many	TRBV5-8	TRBJ2-2	CASSLPSRTGELFF	TGTGCCAGCAGCTTACCCAGTCGGACCGGGGAGCTGTTTTTT
.	many	TRBV6-5	TRBJ2-2	CASTRAGTGELFF	TGTGCCAGCACTCGAGCGGGCACCGGGGAGCTGTTTTTT
.	.	TRBV29-1	TRBJ2-7	CSVTTGTDYEQYF	TGCAGCGTTACGACAGGGACTGACTACGAGCAGTACTTC
TRBD1	many	TRBV2	TRBJ2-5	CASSEGTGGETQYF	TGTGCCAGCAGTGAGGGGACAGGGGGAGAGACCCAGTACTTC
.	many	TRBV12-3/TRBV12-4	TRBJ1-3	CASTSSGTAGNTIYF	TGTGCCAGCACCTCCTCTGGGACTGCTGGAAACACCATATATTTT
TRBD2	many	TRBV10-2	TRBJ2-5	CASSGHPAGGQETQYF	TGCGCCAGCAGTGGACATCCGGCGGGAGGGCAAGAGACCCAGTACTTC
.	.	TRBV6-1	TRBJ1-5	CASSEIGDQPQHF	TGTGCCAGCAGTGAGATTGGGGATCAGCCCCAGCATTTT
.	many	TRBV6-2/TRBV6-3	TRBJ2-7	CASSTRDEKSYEQYF	TGTGCCAGCAGTACCCGGGACGAGAAGTCCTACGAGCAGTACTTC
.	many	TRBV20-1	TRBJ2-2	CSARDAGHITGELFF	TGCAGTGCTAGAGATGCAGGACACATCACCGGGGAGCTGTTTTTT
.	few	TRBV6-2/TRBV6-3	TRBJ2-3	CASSRRRDFYSTDTQYF	TGTGCCAGCAGCCGCCGCCGGGACTTTTACAGCACAGATACGCAGTATTTT
.	few	TRBV5-1	TRBJ2-5	CASSLEGGEGETQYF	TGCGCCAGCAGCTTGGAGGGAGGAGAGGGGGAGACCCAGTACTTC
.	.	TRBV5-1	TRBJ1-1	CASSRPSGDTEAFF	TGCGCCAGCAGTAGGCCCTCAGGGGACACTGAAGCTTTCTTT
.	.	TRBV4-1	TRBJ2-5	CASSLSRMGTPYQETQYF	TGCGCCAGCAGTCTCTCCCGTATGGGGACGCCCTACCAAGAGACCCAGTACTTC
.	many	TRBV30	TRBJ1-3	CAGYGFSGNTIYF	TGTGCCGGTTATGGGTTCTCTGGAAACACCATATATTTT
TRBD2	many	TRBV12-3/TRBV12-4	TRBJ2-1	CASSYYGRGNEQFF	TGTGCCAGCAGTTACTACGGGAGGGGTAATGAGCAGTTCTTC